Following are 2 T cell receptor beta chains from one sample sequenced in a study of T cell responses to AZD1222 COVID-19 vaccine. Data came from immunoSEQ multiplex PCR; TCRdb stores just in-frame clones and leaves some out. The sample lists around 150,000 clones, roughly 93% occurring once. Source: peripheral blood, taken 28 days after the second AZD1222 dose. The source is an adult who received the AZD1222 COVID-19 vaccine.

The genes are TRBV27 and TRBJ1-1; TRBD1 matches at 10 bases. CDR1 and CDR2 (germline): MNHEY, SMNVEV (reference sequence). V gave up 4 bases and J gave up 6 bases; unmatched junction bases: 8. The length of the CDR3 is 15 residues. The CDR3 DNA reads TGTGCCAGCAGTTCAACGACAGGGGGCCTCTCTGAAGCTTTCTTT. Translated, it gives CASSSTTGGLSEAFF.

DNA of the CDR3: TGTGCCAGTAAGGAAACAGGGAAGGGGAATTCACCCCTCCACTTT. This translates into CASKETGKGNSPLHF. The J gene is TRBJ1-6, the V gene TRBV19; perhaps TRBD1 as D (6 bases). This CDR3 spans 15 amino acids. With 7 bases removed from V and 7 bases from J, the gap between germline ends came to 17 bases. Looked up from germline, CDR1 is LNHDA and CDR2 is SQIVND (reference sequence).